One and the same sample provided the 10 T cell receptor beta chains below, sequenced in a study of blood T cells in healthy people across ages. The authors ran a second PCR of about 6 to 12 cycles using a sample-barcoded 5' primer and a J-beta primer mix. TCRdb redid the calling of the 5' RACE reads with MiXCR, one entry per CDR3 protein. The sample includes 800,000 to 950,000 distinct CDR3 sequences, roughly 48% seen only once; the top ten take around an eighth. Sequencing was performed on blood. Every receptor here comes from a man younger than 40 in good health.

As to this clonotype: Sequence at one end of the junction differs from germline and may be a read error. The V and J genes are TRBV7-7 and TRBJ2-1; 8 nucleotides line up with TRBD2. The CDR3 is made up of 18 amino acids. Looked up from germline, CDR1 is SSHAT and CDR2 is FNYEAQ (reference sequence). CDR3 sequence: CASSLAGQGPSSYNEQFF. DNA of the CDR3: TGTGCTAGCAGCTTAGCGGGGCAGGGACCCAGCTCCTACAATGAGCAGTTCTTC.

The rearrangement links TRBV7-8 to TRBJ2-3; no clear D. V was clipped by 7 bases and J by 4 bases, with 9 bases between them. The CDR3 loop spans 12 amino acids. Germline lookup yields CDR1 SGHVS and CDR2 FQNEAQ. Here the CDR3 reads CASNFGADTQYF. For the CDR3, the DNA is TGTGCCAGCAATTTTGGGGCAGATACGCAGTATTTT.

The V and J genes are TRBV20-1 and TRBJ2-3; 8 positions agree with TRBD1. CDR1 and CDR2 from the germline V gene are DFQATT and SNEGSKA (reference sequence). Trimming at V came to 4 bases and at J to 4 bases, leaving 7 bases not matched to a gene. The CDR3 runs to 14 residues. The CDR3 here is CSAKGQGMSDTQYF. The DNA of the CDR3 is TGCAGTGCTAAAGGACAGGGAATGTCAGATACGCAGTATTTT.

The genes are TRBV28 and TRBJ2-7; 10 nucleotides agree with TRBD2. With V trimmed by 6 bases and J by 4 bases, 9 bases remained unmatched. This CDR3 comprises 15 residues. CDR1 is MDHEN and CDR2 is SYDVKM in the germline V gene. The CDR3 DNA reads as TGTGCCAGCAGACAAGAGCGGGGGGGCTATTACGAGCAGTACTTC. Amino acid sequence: CASRQERGGYYEQYF.

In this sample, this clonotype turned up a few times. This CDR3 is CSASNTGDIEQYF. CDR3 DNA sequence: TGCAGTGCTAGTAACACAGGGGACATTGAGCAGTACTTC. The J gene is TRBJ2-7, the V gene TRBV20-1, with TRBD1 matching 7 bases. Germline CDR1 reads DFQATT; CDR2 reads SNEGSKA (reference sequence). Trimming at V came to 3 bases and at J to 7 bases, leaving 9 bases not matched to a gene. There are 13 residues in the CDR3.

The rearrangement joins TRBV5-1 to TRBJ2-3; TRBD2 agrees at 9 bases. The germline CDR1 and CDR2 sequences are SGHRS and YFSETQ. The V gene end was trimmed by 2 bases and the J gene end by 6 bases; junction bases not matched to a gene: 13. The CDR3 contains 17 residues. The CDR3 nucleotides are TGCGCCAGCAGCTTTTCGGAGCGGGGGGCCTCGTCGGATACGCAGTATTTT. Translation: CASSFSERGASSDTQYF.

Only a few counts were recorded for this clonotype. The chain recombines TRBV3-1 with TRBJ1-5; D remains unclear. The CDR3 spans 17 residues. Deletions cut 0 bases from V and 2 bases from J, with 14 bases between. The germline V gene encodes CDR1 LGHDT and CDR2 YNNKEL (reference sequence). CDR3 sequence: CASSQEGGSLGNQPQHF. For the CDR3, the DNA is TGTGCCAGCAGCCAAGAGGGAGGCTCCTTGGGCAATCAGCCCCAGCATTTT.

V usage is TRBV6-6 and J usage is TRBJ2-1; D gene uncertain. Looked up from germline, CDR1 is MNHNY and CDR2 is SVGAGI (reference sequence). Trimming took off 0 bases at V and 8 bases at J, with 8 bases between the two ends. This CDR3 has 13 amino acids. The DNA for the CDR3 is TGTGCCAGCAGTTACTCGATAGATCATGAGCAGTTCTTC. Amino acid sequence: CASSYSIDHEQFF.

CDR3 loop: CSARDPRGRDEQYF. CDR3 DNA: TGCAGTGCTAGAGATCCCAGGGGCCGGGATGAGCAGTACTTC. V usage is TRBV20-1 and J usage is TRBJ2-7; the D gene is possibly TRBD1 (6 bases). Germline loops: CDR1 DFQATT, CDR2 SNEGSKA (reference sequence). The CDR3 totals 14 residues. Deletions cut 0 bases from V and 7 bases from J, with 16 bases between.

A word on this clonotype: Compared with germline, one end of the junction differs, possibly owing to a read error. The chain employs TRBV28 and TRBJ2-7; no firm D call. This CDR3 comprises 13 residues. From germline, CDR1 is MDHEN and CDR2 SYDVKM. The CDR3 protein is CANSLRPAYEQYF. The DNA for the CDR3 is TGTGCCAACAGTTTGCGGCCGGCCTACGAGCAGTACTTC.